This TCR beta chain is from a study of T cells in tuberculosis. CDR1 and CDR2 (germline): SGHRS, YFSETQ. This CDR3 has 12 residues. The V gene lost 0 bases and the J gene lost 9 bases, with 6 bases spanning the gap. Sequencing of TCR-alpha and TCR-beta chains was unpaired. Some clones are missing from TCRdb's copy, which holds only in-frame ones; the method was immunoSEQ multiplex PCR. The sample includes 60,000 or so clones, 81% of them seen just once. General observations from the study: Some low-affinity tetramer-binding T cells may be absent from this sample.

Sorting used thawed, overnight-rested PBMC stained with anti-CD3, a viability dye and GMM-loaded CD1B tetramer. C32 glucose monomycolate from Rhodococcus equi was loaded onto the CD1B tetramers. The chain uses TRBV5-1 and TRBJ2-2; D unresolved. Sequenced material: CD1b-GMM tetramer-negative cells sorted from PBMCs. This sequence originates from an adult woman with latent tuberculosis. In DNA, the CDR3 is TGCGCCAGCAGCTTGGCTGGCAGGGAGCTGTTTTTT. This translates into CASSLAGRELFF. The variable domain in full, with the rest retrieved from reference TRBV5-1 and TRBJ2-2, is KAGVTQTPRYLIKTRGQQVTLSCSPISGHRSVSWYQQTPGQGLQFLFEYFSETQRNKGNFPGRFSGRQFSNSRSEMNVSTLELGDSALYLCASSLAGRELFFGEGSRLTVL.